This T cell receptor (beta chain) is drawn from a study of T cell responses to AZD1222 COVID-19 vaccine. Study-wide findings and caveats: Nearly half of the spike-specific TCRs reportedly recognize variant regions that carry no mutations. An increase in Spike-specific TCR breadth and depth was observed after two AZD1222 doses. Researchers report vaccine-associated CD4 TCRs spanning spike, with dominance at 160-218 and 743-854.

The germline CDR1 and CDR2 sequences are MDHEN and SYDVKM. The CDR3 is 12 amino acids. The V end lost 6 bases, the J end lost 3 bases, and 6 bases lay between the germline ends. Some clones are missing from TCRdb's copy, which holds only in-frame ones; the method was immunoSEQ multiplex PCR. The data contain 100,000 to 150,000 clones, over 75% of them singletons. Remarks on this clone: Its antigen is still unknown.

This TCR was sampled from an adult in good health. The material sequenced was peripheral blood, taken on day 0 of AZD1222 vaccination. V gene TRBV28 combines with J gene TRBJ1-3; D not resolved. CDR3 in DNA: TGTGCCAGCAGGACGGTTGGAAACACCATATATTTT. It encodes CASRTVGNTIYF.